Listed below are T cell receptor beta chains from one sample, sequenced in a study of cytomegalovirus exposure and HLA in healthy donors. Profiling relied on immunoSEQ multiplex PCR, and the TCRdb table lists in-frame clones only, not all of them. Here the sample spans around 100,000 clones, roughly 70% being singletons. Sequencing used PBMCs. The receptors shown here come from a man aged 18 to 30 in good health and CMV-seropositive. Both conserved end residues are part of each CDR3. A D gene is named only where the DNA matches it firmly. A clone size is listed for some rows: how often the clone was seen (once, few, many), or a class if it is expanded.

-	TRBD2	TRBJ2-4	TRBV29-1	CSVGGPAGGGIQYF	TGCAGCGTTGGAGGGCCAGCGGGGGGGGGCATTCAGTACTTC
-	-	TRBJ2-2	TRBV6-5	CASSYKETNTGELFF	TGTGCCAGCAGTTACAAAGAGACGAACACCGGGGAGCTGTTTTTT
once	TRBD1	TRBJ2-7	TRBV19	CASSPGTAYEQYF	TGTGCCAGTAGTCCCGGGACAGCCTACGAGCAGTACTTC
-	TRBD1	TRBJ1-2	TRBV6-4	CASSAAGDSGYGYTF	TGTGCCAGCAGCGCCGCCGGGGACAGTGGCTATGGCTACACCTTC
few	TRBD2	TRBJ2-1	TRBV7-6	CASSLSLERGGNNEQFF	TGTGCCAGCAGCTTAAGTCTGGAGCGGGGGGGAAACAATGAGCAGTTCTTC
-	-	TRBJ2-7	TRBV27	CASSSGYPNEQYF	TGTGCCAGCAGTTCAGGGTATCCCAACGAGCAGTACTTC
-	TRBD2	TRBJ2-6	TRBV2	CASSETVVGTISGANVLTF	TGTGCCAGCAGTGAAACGGTTGTTGGGACTATCTCTGGGGCCAACGTCCTGACTTTC
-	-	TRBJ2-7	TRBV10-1	CASSESRGAHEQYF	TGCGCCAGCAGTGAGAGTCGGGGGGCCCACGAGCAGTACTTC
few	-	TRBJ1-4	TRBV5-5	CASSRGADNEKLFF	TGTGCCAGCAGCCGGGGGGCTGATAATGAAAAACTGTTTTTT
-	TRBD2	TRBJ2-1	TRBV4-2	CASSQEVTTSGGRNEQFF	TGTGCCAGCAGCCAAGAAGTAACCACTAGCGGGGGTAGGAATGAGCAGTTCTTC
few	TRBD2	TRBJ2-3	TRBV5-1	CASSLVGLVAGSQHTQYF	TGCGCCAGCAGCTTGGTTGGGTTGGTAGCGGGATCTCAACATACGCAGTATTTT
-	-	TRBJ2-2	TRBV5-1	CASSLGLTNTGELFF	TGCGCCAGCAGCCTGGGACTTACGAACACCGGGGAGCTGTTTTTT
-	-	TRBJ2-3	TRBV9	CASSLHRVGTDTQYF	TGTGCCAGCAGCCTTCACAGGGTCGGCACAGATACGCAGTATTTT
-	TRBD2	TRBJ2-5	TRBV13	CASSSRGKPGLGLGETQYF	TGTGCCAGCAGCTCAAGAGGAAAGCCGGGACTAGGATTGGGGGAGACCCAGTACTTC
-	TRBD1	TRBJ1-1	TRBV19	CASEGTENTEAFF	TGTGCCAGTGAGGGGACAGAGAACACTGAAGCTTTCTTT
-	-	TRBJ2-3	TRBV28	CAGGATTDTQYF	TGTGCCGGCGGGGCCACCACAGATACGCAGTATTTT
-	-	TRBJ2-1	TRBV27	CASSSGLDYNEQFF	TGTGCCAGCAGTTCAGGGCTCGACTACAATGAGCAGTTCTTC
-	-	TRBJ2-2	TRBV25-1	CASSYGSGELFF	TGTGCCAGCAGTTACGGTTCCGGGGAGCTGTTTTTT
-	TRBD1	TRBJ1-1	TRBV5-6	CASSLARGQRKMNTEAFF	TGTGCCAGCAGCTTGGCGAGGGGACAGCGGAAAATGAACACTGAAGCTTTCTTT
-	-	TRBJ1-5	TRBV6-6	CASSPQGSQPQHF	TGTGCCAGCAGTCCACAGGGTTCTCAGCCCCAGCATTTT
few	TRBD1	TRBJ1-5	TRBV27	CASSPLGTGGGQPQHF	TGTGCCAGCAGTCCCTTGGGGACAGGCGGTGGTCAGCCCCAGCATTTT
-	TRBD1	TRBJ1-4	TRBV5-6	CASSAQGAANEKLFF	TGTGCCAGCAGCGCTCAGGGGGCGGCTAATGAAAAACTGTTTTTT
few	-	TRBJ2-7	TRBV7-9	CASANPGASYEQYF	TGTGCCAGCGCTAATCCAGGGGCCTCCTACGAGCAGTACTTC
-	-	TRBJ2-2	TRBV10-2	CASSGTPRDTGELFF	TGCGCCAGCAGTGGGACCCCGAGGGACACCGGGGAGCTGTTTTTT
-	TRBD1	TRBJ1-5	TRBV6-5	CASSRQGGQPQHF	TGTGCCAGCAGCAGACAGGGGGGCCAGCCCCAGCATTTT
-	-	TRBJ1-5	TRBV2	CASIQGLEQPQHF	TGTGCCAGCATACAGGGATTGGAACAGCCCCAGCATTTT
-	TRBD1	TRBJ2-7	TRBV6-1	CASSDPTGANEQYF	TGTGCCAGCAGCGACCCGACAGGGGCAAACGAGCAGTACTTC
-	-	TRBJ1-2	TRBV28	CASSSQGDYGYTF	TGTGCCAGCAGTTCACAAGGGGACTATGGCTACACCTTC
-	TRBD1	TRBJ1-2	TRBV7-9	CASSPTGFGYTF	TGTGCCAGCAGCCCGACAGGGTTTGGCTACACCTTC
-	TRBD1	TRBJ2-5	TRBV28	CASTIRGRETQYF	TGTGCCAGCACCATCAGGGGGAGAGAGACCCAGTACTTC
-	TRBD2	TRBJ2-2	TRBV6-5	CASSILAGELFF	TGTGCCAGCAGCATACTAGCGGGGGAGCTGTTTTTT
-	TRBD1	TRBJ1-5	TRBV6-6	CASSNRGGIANQPQHF	TGTGCCAGCAGTAACAGGGGGGGAATAGCAAATCAGCCCCAGCATTTT
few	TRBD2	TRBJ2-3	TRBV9	CASSANIAGGDTDTQYF	TGTGCCAGCAGCGCTAATATAGCGGGGGGAGACACAGATACGCAGTATTTT
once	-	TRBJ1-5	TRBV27	CASSFNRNQPQHF	TGTGCCAGCAGTTTTAATCGTAATCAGCCCCAGCATTTT
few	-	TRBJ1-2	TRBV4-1	CASSQDMGARDYGYTF	TGCGCCAGCAGCCAAGATATGGGCGCCAGGGACTATGGCTACACCTTC